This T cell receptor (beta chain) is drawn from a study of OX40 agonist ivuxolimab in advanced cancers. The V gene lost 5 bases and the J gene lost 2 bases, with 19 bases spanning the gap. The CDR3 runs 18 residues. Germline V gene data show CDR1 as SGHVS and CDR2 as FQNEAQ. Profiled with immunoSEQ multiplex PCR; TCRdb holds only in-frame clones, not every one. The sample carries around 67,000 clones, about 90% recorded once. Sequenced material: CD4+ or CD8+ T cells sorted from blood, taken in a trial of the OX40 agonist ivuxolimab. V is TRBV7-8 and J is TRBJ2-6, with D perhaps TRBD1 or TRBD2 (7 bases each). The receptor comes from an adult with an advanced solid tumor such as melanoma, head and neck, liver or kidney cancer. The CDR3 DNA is TGTGCCAGCAGCCTCCTGACAGGGAGGGGAGCTGGGGCCAACGTCCTGACTTTC. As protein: CASSLLTGRGAGANVLTF.